Below are 10 T cell receptor beta chains sequenced from a single sample in a study of response to subunit inactivated influenza vaccine. TCRdb used MiXCR to reprocess the RT-PCR reads, holding one entry per CDR3 protein. The repertoire holds about 570,000 distinct CDR3 sequences, with roughly 10% as singletons. The data also belong to a second study, concerning T cells expressing NK-cell markers. In that study: UMIs accompanied the 5'RACE template switching by which TCR beta cDNA was made.

The sequences come from PBMCs from blood, collected on the day of vaccination. These receptors were taken from a man in his fifties who received an inactivated influenza vaccine.

This clonotype was seen repeatedly, ten times or more. J is TRBJ2-3 and V is TRBV4-3, with D possibly TRBD2 on 6 matching bases. In germline, CDR1 is LGHNA, CDR2 YSLEER. The CDR3 totals 15 residues. Trimming took 0 bases from V and 7 from J, leaving 14 bases between them. The chain's CDR3 is CASSQDDGSKNTQYF. CDR3 coding DNA: TGCGCCAGCAGCCAAGACGACGGGAGTAAGAATACGCAGTATTTT.

The V and J genes are TRBV20-1 and TRBJ2-7; D is possibly TRBD1 or TRBD2 (5 bases each). Germline CDR1 reads DFQATT; CDR2 reads SNEGSKA (reference sequence). This CDR3 spans 14 amino acids. V lost 4 bases, J lost 3 bases, and 16 bases lay in between. DNA for the CDR3: TGCAGTGCTACTACCGGGATCAGGGACTACGAGCAGTACTTC. Encoded protein: CSATTGIRDYEQYF.

This clonotype was seen a single time. V is TRBV29-1 and J is TRBJ1-2, with D possibly TRBD1 on 5 matching bases. V shed 0 bases and J shed 1 base, with 9 bases lying between them. Germline CDR1 and CDR2: SQVTM and ANQGSEA. The CDR3 is 14 residues long. The CDR3 sequence: CSVEDEGNNYGYTF. CDR3 bases: TGCAGCGTTGAAGATGAGGGGAATAACTATGGCTACACCTTC.

J is TRBJ1-1 and V is TRBV10-2, with D uncertain. In germline, CDR1 is WSHSY, CDR2 SAAADI. V lost 10 bases to trimming and J lost 5 bases, with 11 bases between them. The CDR3 is made up of 11 amino acids. The CDR3 coding sequence is TGCGCCACCCAAGGAGGGACTGAAGCTTTCTTT. This translates into CATQGGTEAFF.

This chain joins TRBV5-1 and TRBJ2-4, with 10 bases lining up with TRBD1. The CDR3 is 13 residues long. Germline-derived CDR1 and CDR2 are SGHRS and YFSETQ. Trimming cost V 5 bases and J 7 bases; bases outside gene matches: 3. CDR3 region: CASRPGQGNIQYF. The CDR3 coding sequence is TGCGCCAGCAGGCCGGGACAGGGGAACATTCAGTACTTC.

A few counts support this clonotype. The V call is TRBV4-3, the J call TRBJ2-1, with 14 bases fitting TRBD2. V shed 2 bases, J shed 7 bases, and the junction held 7 bases outside the gene matches. The germline V gene encodes CDR1 LGHNA and CDR2 YSLEER. The CDR3 runs 17 residues. The CDR3 nucleotides read TGCGCCAGCAGCCAACCGGGACTAGCGGGAGATCGTAATGAGCAGTTCTTC. Its translation: CASSQPGLAGDRNEQFF.

This sequence joins TRBV6-1 and TRBJ2-2; 7 nucleotides align to TRBD1. Germline V gene sequence: CDR1 MNHNS, CDR2 SASEGT. Trimming removed 3 bases from V and 0 bases from J; junction bases left unmatched: 10. CDR3 size: 18 residues. CDR3: CASSDRPGQRSNTGELFF. The CDR3 nucleotides are TGTGCCAGCAGTGATAGGCCGGGACAGCGTTCGAACACCGGGGAGCTGTTTTTT.

The V gene is TRBV7-9, the J gene TRBJ2-1, with TRBD2 matching over 8 bases. The V gene's germline CDR1 is SEHNR and CDR2 FQNEAQ (reference sequence). J gave up 5 bases and V 5 bases, and 8 bases lay outside the gene matches. The CDR3 covers 15 residues. The CDR3 nucleotides read TGTGCCAGCAGCCCAGACGGGACTAGGCACAATGAGCAGTTCTTC. This encodes CASSPDGTRHNEQFF.

The table lists this clonotype with a few counts. This sequence joins TRBV28 and TRBJ2-2, with D maybe TRBD1 (6 bases). V was trimmed by 5 bases and J by 0 bases, leaving 10 bases between them. The CDR3 spans 15 residues. Germline CDR1 MDHEN, CDR2 SYDVKM. The CDR3 DNA is TGTGCCAGCAGTCCGGGACAATCGAACACCGGGGAGCTGTTTTTT. This sequence encodes CASSPGQSNTGELFF.

This clonotype was recorded a few times. The chain employs TRBV4-3 and TRBJ2-7, with TRBD1 identical over 7 bases. Per germline, CDR1 LGHNA and CDR2 YSLEER. V was pared by 2 bases and J by 4 bases, with 8 bases of the junction left unmatched. There are 15 residues in the CDR3. CDR3 sequence (DNA): TGCGCCAGCAGCCAAAGACAGGGATCCCCGTACGAGCAGTACTTC. This gives the protein CASSQRQGSPYEQYF.